The source of this T cell receptor beta chain is a study of blood T cell repertoires in COVID-19. Study background: Acute and convalescent COVID-19 samples came from the United States, Italy and Spain. T cells, B-cell-depleted T cells, or PBMCs supplied cDNA or gDNA.

Study processing details: Counts of nucleated cells, estimated from reference gene primer amplification, were obtained. The table came from immunoSEQ multiplex PCR; TCRdb's copy has only in-frame clones and leaves some out. That table supplies the V and J calls and clone size; D and trimming were determined from the DNA. The sample holds around 320,000 clones; 65% to 90% are singletons and the top ten take more than 6%. This CDR3 is 16 amino acids long. V was pared by 1 base and J by 3 bases, with 15 bases between. Germline CDR1 is SGHAT and CDR2 is FQNNGV. Sequencing input: peripheral blood. The TCR originated in a human donor in a cohort sampled during active COVID-19. The J gene is TRBJ1-2, the V gene TRBV11-2; the D is unclear. Here the CDR3 DNA reads TGTGCCAGCAGCTTAGTAGGCAGGAGGCCTGACTATGGCTACACCTTC. This encodes CASSLVGRRPDYGYTF.